Shown below are 9 T cell receptor beta chains from a single sample sequenced in a study of regulatory T cells in long-lasting Graves disease. The TCR beta library used iRepertoire HTBI primers with Arm-PCR amplification of CDR3. TCRdb redid the calling of the multiplex PCR reads with MiXCR, one entry per CDR3 protein. The table includes 600,000 to 850,000 distinct CDR3 sequences, roughly 30% detected once. Time point noted: persistent/refractory GD, antithyroid drugs over 5 years with positive TRAb. PBMCs provided the RNA from which the TCR library was made. Sequenced material: peripheral blood mononuclear cells (PBMCs), taken when the disease was refractory, from a patient treated with antithyroid drugs. All receptors derive from a female donor with Graves disease.

Turning to this clonotype: It is unclear where the CDR3 begins or ends on the DNA, so no DNA is shown, and the CDR3 is as TCRdb lists it. The rearrangement links TRBV18 to TRBJ1-5. Germline-derived CDR1 and CDR2 are KGHSH and LQKENI. The CDR3 adds up to 13 amino acids, both ends counted. CDR3 sequence reads: CASSVAVDQPQHF.

The chain recombines TRBV28 with TRBJ2-3; possibly TRBD2 for D (6 bases). Trimming took 6 bases from V and 6 from J, leaving 19 bases between them. The CDR3 covers 15 residues. CDR1 is MDHEN, CDR2 SYDVKM, per germline. The CDR3 coding sequence is TGTGCCAGCAGCCTTTCAGCGGGTTCCGCGGATACGCAGTATTTT. Its protein is CASSLSAGSADTQYF.

In this sample, this clonotype turned up a few times. The chain has TRBV2 and TRBJ2-2; TRBD2 is a possible D gene (5 bases). V shed 1 base and J shed 1 base, with 19 bases lying between them. The V gene's germline CDR1 is SNHLY and CDR2 FYNNEI. The CDR3 consists of 19 residues. The CDR3 DNA is TGTGCCAGCAGTGAAGGCGGGCCAGGTGGTTTTGGGAACACCGGGGAGCTGTTTTTT. This gives the protein CASSEGGPGGFGNTGELFF.

The J gene is TRBJ1-4, the V gene TRBV27; 10 bases align to TRBD1. The CDR3 runs to 15 residues. J was trimmed by 8 bases and V by 4 bases; bases with no gene match: 7. CDR1 MNHEY and CDR2 SMNVEV come from the germline V gene (reference sequence). CDR3 sequence (DNA): TGTGCCAGCAGTTCCTTCGACAGGGGGCACGAAAAACTGTTTTTT. Its protein is CASSSFDRGHEKLFF. The full variable domain, in which reference TRBV27 and TRBJ1-4 provide the parts outside the CDR3, is EAQVTQNPRYLITVTGKKLTVTCSQNMNHEYMSWYRQDPGLGLRQIYYSMNVEVTDKGDVPEGYKVSRKEKRNFPLILESPSPNQTSLYFCASSSFDRGHEKLFFGSGTQLSVL.

This chain joins TRBV15 and TRBJ1-4; D is undetermined. Looked up from germline, CDR1 is LNHNV and CDR2 is YYDKDF (reference sequence). The CDR3 consists of 17 residues. Trimming left V 0 bases short and J 0 bases short, with 11 bases between. DNA of the CDR3: TGTGCCACCAGCAGAGATCAAGGGATTGCAACTAATGAAAAACTGTTTTTT. This gives the protein CATSRDQGIATNEKLFF.

This clonotype was seen more than once but under ten times. The chain is built from TRBV5-1 and TRBJ2-7, with 14 bases matching TRBD2. V lost 0 bases, J lost 0 bases, and 11 bases stayed unmatched. Germline V gene data show CDR1 as SGHRS and CDR2 as YFSETQ. The CDR3 contains 20 residues. The CDR3 spells CASSLVSPGLAGANSYEQYF. The CDR3 DNA reads TGCGCCAGCAGCTTGGTCTCACCGGGACTAGCGGGAGCCAACTCCTACGAGCAGTACTTC.

This clonotype was detected many times. The chain is built from TRBV28 and TRBJ1-5; no definite D call. This CDR3 region has 14 residues. Per germline, CDR1 MDHEN and CDR2 SYDVKM. Trimming cost V 7 bases and J 0 bases, with 10 bases left between them. The CDR3 bases are TGTGCCAGCACCCTTGGGTATAGCAATCAGCCCCAGCATTTT. It encodes CASTLGYSNQPQHF.

V gene TRBV29-1 combines with J gene TRBJ2-7; D not certain. The length of the CDR3 is 12 residues. Trimming left V 4 bases short and J 1 base short, with 8 bases between. Germline CDR1 is SQVTM and CDR2 is ANQGSEA. The CDR3 DNA follows: TGCAGCGTTGTTTCGGGTTCCTACGAGCAGTACTTC. Translating it yields CSVVSGSYEQYF.

This clonotype was seen repeatedly, ten times or more. Written as DNA, the CDR3 is TGTGCCAGCAGATTCTCGGCAGGCCGGGAGACCCAGTACTTC. It encodes CASRFSAGRETQYF. This sequence joins TRBV11-2 and TRBJ2-5, with no clear D. The CDR3 contains 14 residues. V lost 6 bases, J lost 5 bases, and 16 bases lay in between. Per germline, CDR1 SGHAT and CDR2 FQNNGV.